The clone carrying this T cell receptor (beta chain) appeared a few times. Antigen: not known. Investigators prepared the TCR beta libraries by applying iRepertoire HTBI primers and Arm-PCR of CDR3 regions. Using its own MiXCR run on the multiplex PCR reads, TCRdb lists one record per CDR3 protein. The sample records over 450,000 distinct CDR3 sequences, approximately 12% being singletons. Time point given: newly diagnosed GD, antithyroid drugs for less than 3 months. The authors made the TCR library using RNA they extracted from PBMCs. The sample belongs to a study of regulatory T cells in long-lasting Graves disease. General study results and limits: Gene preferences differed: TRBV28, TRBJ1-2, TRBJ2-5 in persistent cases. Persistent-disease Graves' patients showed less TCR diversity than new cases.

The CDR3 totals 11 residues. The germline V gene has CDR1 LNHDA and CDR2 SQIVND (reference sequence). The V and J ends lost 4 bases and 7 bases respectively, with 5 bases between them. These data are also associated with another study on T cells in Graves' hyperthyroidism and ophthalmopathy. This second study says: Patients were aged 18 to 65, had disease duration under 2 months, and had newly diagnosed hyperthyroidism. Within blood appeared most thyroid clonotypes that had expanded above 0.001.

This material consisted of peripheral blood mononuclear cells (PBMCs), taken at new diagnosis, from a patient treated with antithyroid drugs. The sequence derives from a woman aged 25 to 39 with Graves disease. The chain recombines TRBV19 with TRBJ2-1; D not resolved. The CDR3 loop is CASSNSNEQFF. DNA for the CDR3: TGTGCCAGTAGTAATAGTAATGAGCAGTTCTTC.